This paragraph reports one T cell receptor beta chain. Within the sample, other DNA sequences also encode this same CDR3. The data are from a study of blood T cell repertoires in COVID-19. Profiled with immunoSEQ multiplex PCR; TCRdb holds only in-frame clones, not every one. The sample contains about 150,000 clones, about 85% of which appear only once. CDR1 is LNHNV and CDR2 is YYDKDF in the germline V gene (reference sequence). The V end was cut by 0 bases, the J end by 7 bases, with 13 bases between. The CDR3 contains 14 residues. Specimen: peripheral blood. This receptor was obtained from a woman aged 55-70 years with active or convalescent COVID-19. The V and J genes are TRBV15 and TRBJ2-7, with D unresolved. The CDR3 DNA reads TGTGCCACCAGCAGAGATACTCAGAGGCGGGAGCAGTACTTC. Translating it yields CATSRDTQRREQYF.